What follows are 22 T cell receptor beta chains derived from one specimen sequenced in a study of shared clonotypes between healthy human individuals. The assay was immunoSEQ multiplex PCR, and TCRdb's table has in-frame clones only and misses some. The data contain under 1,100,000 clones, around four fifths of them seen just once; the ten biggest clones take up about 1.4%. The sample consisted of memory CD4+ T cells sorted from blood. The subset was: CD45RA-negative fraction. The receptor source for this set is a man aged 18 to 35 in good health.

The chain links TRBV9 to TRBJ2-3, with D unresolved. Deletions cut 4 bases from V and 7 bases from J, with 16 bases between. The CDR3 has 14 amino acids. CDR1 is SGDLS, CDR2 YYNGEE, per germline. The CDR3 loop reads CASSFLPESNTQYF. CDR3 coding DNA: TGTGCCAGCAGCTTCCTCCCGGAGTCTAATACGCAGTATTTT.

The J gene is TRBJ2-2, the V gene TRBV6-6, with TRBD2 identical over 8 bases. V was clipped by 5 bases and J by 4 bases; unmatched bases: 6. This CDR3 contains 15 residues. In germline, CDR1 is MNHNY, CDR2 SVGAGI (reference sequence). DNA for the CDR3: TGTGCCAGCAGTACTCGGACTAGCTCCACCGGGGAGCTGTTTTTT. Translated, it gives CASSTRTSSTGELFF.

This sequence joins TRBV7-2 and TRBJ2-5, with 10 bases lining up with TRBD2. This CDR3 has 15 residues. Trimming at V came to 3 bases and at J to 4 bases, leaving 5 bases not matched to a gene. Germline values: CDR1 SGHTA, CDR2 FQGNSA. CDR3 sequence reads: CASSLISGGPETQYF. In DNA form, the CDR3 reads TGTGCCAGCAGCTTGATTAGCGGGGGGCCAGAGACCCAGTACTTC.

Worth noting for this clone: The junction does not match germline at one end; this may be a read error. V usage is TRBV7-7 and J usage is TRBJ2-7, with 9 nucleotides matching TRBD1. Germline CDR1 reads SSHAT; CDR2 reads FNYEAQ (reference sequence). This CDR3 spans 13 amino acids. CDR3 bases: TGTGCTAGCAGCCCGGACAGGGGATACGAGCAGTACTTC. It yields the protein CASSPDRGYEQYF.

As concerns this clone: Other nucleotide sequences from this sample produce the same CDR3. This chain uses TRBV7-9 with TRBJ1-1, with 7 bases identical to TRBD1. Per germline, CDR1 SEHNR and CDR2 FQNEAQ (reference sequence). The CDR3 contains 14 residues. V was clipped by 4 bases and J by 0 bases; unmatched bases: 2. The CDR3 DNA reads TGTGCCAGCAGCTCCGGACAGGTGAACACTGAAGCTTTCTTT. The encoded protein is CASSSGQVNTEAFF.

The chain carries TRBV9 and TRBJ2-3, with a weak D call TRBD1 (5 bases). The V and J ends lost 2 bases and 3 bases respectively, with 10 bases between them. The germline CDR1 and CDR2 sequences are SGDLS and YYNGEE. The CDR3 is 14 residues long. CDR3 in DNA: TGTGCCAGCAGCGTGTTCGACAGAACAGATACGCAGTATTTT. It codes for CASSVFDRTDTQYF.

The rearrangement links TRBV7-2 to TRBJ2-7; D tentatively fits TRBD1 or TRBD2 (5 bases each). Trimming pared 6 bases from V and 0 bases from J, leaving 15 bases between. The CDR3 is made up of 15 amino acids. Germline values: CDR1 SGHTA, CDR2 FQGNSA. CDR3 sequence: CASRLRPGTSYEQYF. The CDR3 region has the DNA TGTGCCAGCAGATTAAGGCCAGGGACCTCCTACGAGCAGTACTTC.

The J gene is TRBJ1-1, the V gene TRBV10-3; possibly TRBD1 for D (5 bases). This CDR3 region has 13 residues. Germline loops: CDR1 ENHRY, CDR2 SYGVKD. V gave up 6 bases and J gave up 3 bases, with 11 bases separating them. CDR3 in amino acids: CAIRRDQDTEAFF. The CDR3 DNA reads as TGTGCCATCAGACGGGACCAGGACACTGAAGCTTTCTTT.

In regard to this clone: No conserved phenylalanine or tryptophan is present at the end of the CDR3, so a read error is the likely explanation. The chain combines TRBV30 with TRBJ2-7; TRBD1 is a possible D gene (6 bases). This CDR3 is built from 15 residues. Trimming shortened V by 0 bases and J by 3 bases, and 15 bases separated the two germline ends. Germline loops: CDR1 GTSNPN, CDR2 SVGIG (reference sequence). The CDR3 DNA reads TGTGCCTGGAGTGTACGGGGCAGGGGATACTACGAGCAGTACCTC. Its translation is CAWSVRGRGYYEQYL.

V and J are TRBV20-1 and TRBJ1-2; no firm D call. CDR3 length: 11 amino acids. From germline, CDR1 is DFQATT and CDR2 SNEGSKA (reference sequence). V dropped 5 bases and J dropped 8 bases, with 12 bases sitting between them. The CDR3: CSAPFLGGYTF. In DNA form, the CDR3 reads TGCAGTGCTCCTTTTCTCGGGGGCTACACCTTC.

About this clone: Other DNA sequences of this sample code for an identical CDR3. The chain carries TRBV28 and TRBJ2-5; D is uncertain. The CDR3 contains 12 residues. V lost 4 bases and J 4 bases, leaving 7 bases between the germline ends. Germline V gene sequence: CDR1 MDHEN, CDR2 SYDVKM. CDR3: CASSSVRETQYF. For the CDR3, the DNA is TGTGCCAGCAGTTCAGTTCGAGAGACCCAGTACTTC.

The chain uses TRBV6-5 and TRBJ1-3, with D possibly TRBD1 on 6 matching bases. Trimming left V 6 bases short and J 2 bases short, with 8 bases between. The CDR3 consists of 13 residues. Germline values: CDR1 MNHEY, CDR2 SVGAGI. The CDR3 region has the DNA TGTGCCAGCAGATCAGGGGCTGGAAACACCATATATTTT. Residues: CASRSGAGNTIYF.

This rearrangement joins TRBV19 to TRBJ1-1; TRBD1 might be the D (5 bases). The germline V gene encodes CDR1 LNHDA and CDR2 SQIVND (reference sequence). The CDR3 is made up of 16 amino acids. The V and J ends lost 1 base and 1 base respectively, with 13 bases between them. In DNA form, the CDR3 reads TGTGCCAGTAGTATAGTAGGGGCCTCCCCGAACACTGAAGCTTTCTTT. It codes for CASSIVGASPNTEAFF.

Worth noting for this clone: Other DNA sequences in the sample encode the same CDR3. The chain uses TRBV6-5 and TRBJ1-3; no firm D call. Germline CDR1 is MNHEY and CDR2 is SVGAGI. The ends were cut back, 2 bases at V and 4 bases at J, with 12 bases in the middle. The CDR3 totals 15 residues. CDR3 DNA sequence: TGTGCCAGCAGTTACAGTCCGGGATCAGGAAACACCATATATTTT. Its protein is CASSYSPGSGNTIYF.

The J gene is TRBJ2-2, the V gene TRBV5-5; maybe TRBD1 (5 bases). There are 13 residues in the CDR3. The V gene's germline CDR1 is SGHKS and CDR2 YYEKEE (reference sequence). The V gene lost 4 bases and the J gene lost 4 bases, with 8 bases spanning the gap. The DNA for the CDR3 is TGTGCCAGCAGCCGTGACAGCACCGGGGAGCTGTTTTTT. Translated, it gives CASSRDSTGELFF.

The chain links TRBV10-3 to TRBJ2-7; 8 bases match TRBD2. Germline trimming cut 4 bases from V and 3 bases from J; bases unmatched to any gene: 14. CDR1 is ENHRY, CDR2 SYGVKD, per germline. The CDR3 runs to 17 residues. The CDR3 reads CAISVVRGSGILYEQYF. Written as DNA, the CDR3 is TGTGCCATCAGTGTCGTAAGGGGTAGCGGGATACTCTACGAGCAGTACTTC.

CDR3 coding DNA: TGCGCCAGCAGCCAAGAAGACGGGCCCTATGGCTACACCTTC. This codes for CASSQEDGPYGYTF. The chain carries TRBV4-1 and TRBJ1-2, with D uncertain. This CDR3 comprises 14 residues. V gave up 0 bases and J gave up 4 bases, with 9 bases separating them. Germline loops: CDR1 MGHRA, CDR2 YSYEKL.

V usage is TRBV5-1 and J usage is TRBJ1-2, with TRBD1 matching over 11 bases. The J segment lost 7 bases and the V segment lost 4 bases, leaving 9 bases of the junction unmatched. This CDR3 comprises 15 residues. From germline, CDR1 is SGHRS and CDR2 YFSETQ. The CDR3 DNA reads TGCGCCAGCAGCACCGGACAGGGGGCATGGTCTGGCTACACCTTC. Protein product: CASSTGQGAWSGYTF.

This clone was seen once. The rearrangement links TRBV19 to TRBJ2-6; D is possibly TRBD1 (5 bases). CDR1 and CDR2 from the germline V gene are LNHDA and SQIVND (reference sequence). The CDR3 runs 15 residues. Trimming shortened V by 6 bases and J by 3 bases, and 12 bases separated the two germline ends. This CDR3 is CASRRWGDGANVLTF. Here the CDR3 DNA reads TGTGCCAGTAGGAGGTGGGGCGATGGGGCCAACGTCCTGACTTTC. Full variable domain (missing parts from reference TRBV19 and TRBJ2-6): DGGITQSPKYLFRKEGQNVTLSCEQNLNHDAMYWYRQDPGQGLRLIYYSQIVNDFQKGDIAEGYSVSREKKESFPLTVTSAQKNPTAFYLCASRRWGDGANVLTFGAGSRLTVL.

Turning to this clone: The identical CDR3 is also encoded by other nucleotide sequences in the sample. This chain uses TRBV18 with TRBJ2-7, with D possibly TRBD1 on 6 matching bases. The CDR3 is made up of 14 amino acids. Germline-derived CDR1 and CDR2 are KGHSH and LQKENI. V lost 2 bases to trimming and J lost 0 bases, with 8 bases between them. The CDR3 nucleotides read TGTGCCAGCTCACCAGGGACAAACTCCTACGAGCAGTACTTC. Its translation: CASSPGTNSYEQYF.

The chain links TRBV7-9 to TRBJ2-7; D unclear. The CDR3 contains 14 residues. Looked up from germline, CDR1 is SEHNR and CDR2 is FQNEAQ (reference sequence). The ends were cut back, 5 bases at V and 0 bases at J, with 11 bases in the middle. This CDR3 reads CASSLDYGSYEQYF. The CDR3 region has the DNA TGTGCCAGCAGCCTAGATTATGGCTCCTACGAGCAGTACTTC.

This chain connects TRBV18 to TRBJ2-1; D is possibly TRBD1 (5 bases). The CDR3 runs 15 residues. V was pared by 0 bases and J by 6 bases, with 12 bases between. Germline CDR1 is KGHSH and CDR2 is LQKENI. In DNA form, the CDR3 reads TGTGCCAGCTCACCACCGGGCAGGGTTGGCAATGAGCAGTTCTTC. Translating gives CASSPPGRVGNEQFF.